This T cell receptor (beta chain) was sequenced in a study of sequential checkpoint blockade in melanoma. Whole-study context: Randomization was 1:1 between first-line nivolumab→ipilimumab and ipilimumab→nivolumab.

The V and J ends lost 5 bases and 7 bases respectively, with 15 bases between them. Germline assignment: CDR1 SGHAT and CDR2 FQNNGV. The CDR3 consists of 13 residues. Treatment defined: randomized to nivolumab then ipilimumab (arm A) or the reverse (arm B). From thawed PBMCs, live CD3+CD8+ cells negative for CD19 and CD56 were sorted. TCRdb keeps only in-frame clones here, not all; method: immunoSEQ multiplex PCR. The data contain fewer than 25,000 clones, 65% to 90% of them seen just once; the ten biggest clones take up 27%. The V call is TRBV11-2, the J call TRBJ2-7; D might be TRBD1 (5 bases). The TCR was taken from a human donor with melanoma. The sequenced sample was CD8+ T cells sorted from blood (inferred from file names), obtained from a patient given nivolumab and ipilimumab in sequence. CDR3 DNA sequence: TGTGCCAGCAGCCTGGCTGGGGCTCTAGAGCAGTACTTC. This codes for CASSLAGALEQYF.